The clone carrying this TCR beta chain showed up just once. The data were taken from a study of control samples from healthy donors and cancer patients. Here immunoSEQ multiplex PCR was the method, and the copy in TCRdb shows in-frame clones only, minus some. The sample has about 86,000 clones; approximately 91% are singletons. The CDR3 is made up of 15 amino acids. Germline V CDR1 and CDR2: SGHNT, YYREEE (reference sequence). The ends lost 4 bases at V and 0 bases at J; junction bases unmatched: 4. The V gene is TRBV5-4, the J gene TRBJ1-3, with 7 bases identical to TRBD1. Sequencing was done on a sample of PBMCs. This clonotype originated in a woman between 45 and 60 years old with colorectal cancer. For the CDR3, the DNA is TGTGCCAGCAGCCCAGGGGGGACCTCTGGAAACACCATATATTTT. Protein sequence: CASSPGGTSGNTIYF. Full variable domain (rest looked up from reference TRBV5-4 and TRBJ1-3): ETGVTQSPTHLIKTRGQQVTLRCSSQSGHNTVSWYQQALGQGPQFIFQYYREEENGRGNFPPRFSGLQFPNYSSELNVNALELDDSALYLCASSPGGTSGNTIYFGEGSWLTVV.